The 22 T cell receptor beta chains given below trace back to one sample, sequenced in a study of CD8+ T cells in alopecia areata. Sequencing relied on a cDNA template that was reverse transcribed from extracted RNA. The table came from immunoSEQ multiplex PCR; TCRdb's copy has only in-frame clones and leaves some out. The sample carries some 190,000 clones, under 80% recorded once. This sample's treatment: oral pan-JAK inhibitor, 5-10 mg twice daily. Sample: CD4+ T cells sorted from blood, taken around week 50, from a patient treated with tofacitinib. The receptors come from a human donor with alopecia areata.

The V call is TRBV6-1, the J call TRBJ1-2; D remains ambiguous. The CDR3 runs to 13 residues. The V gene's germline CDR1 is MNHNS and CDR2 SASEGT. V was shortened by 9 bases and J by 2 bases, with 13 bases between the two germline ends. The chain's CDR3 is CASSEQENYGYTF. CDR3 in DNA: TGTGCCAGTTCAGAACAAGAAAACTATGGCTACACCTTC.

In nucleotides, the CDR3 is TGTGCCAGCAGCTTAGATGGCGGGGGCCCGGATACGCAGTATTTT. Translating gives CASSLDGGGPDTQYF. V and J are TRBV11-2 and TRBJ2-3; tentative D call: TRBD2 (7 bases). V shed 0 bases and J shed 6 bases, with 13 bases lying between them. This CDR3 comprises 15 residues. The germline gives CDR1 SGHAT, CDR2 FQNNGV. Filled out from reference TRBV11-2 and TRBJ2-3, the complete variable domain reads EAGVAQSPRYKIIEKRQSVAFWCNPISGHATLYWYQQILGQGPKLLIQFQNNGVVDDSQLPKDRFSAERLKGVDSTLKIQPAKLEDSAVYLCASSLDGGGPDTQYFGPGTRLTVL.

This clone was seen once. The chain uses TRBV4-3 and TRBJ2-6; possibly TRBD1 for D (6 bases). Between the trimmed V and J ends, which lost 3 bases and 3 bases, there was a span of 9 bases. Germline CDR1 and CDR2: LGHNA and YSLEER. The CDR3 length is 15 residues. CDR3 sequence reads: CASSHQGGGANVLTF. DNA for the CDR3: TGCGCCAGCAGCCACCAAGGGGGTGGGGCCAACGTCCTGACTTTC.

With respect to this clone: Other DNA sequences from this sample encode an identical CDR3 as well. CDR3 bases: TGTGCCTGGAGTGGGAATGGCTACACCTTC. Amino acids: CAWSGNGYTF. J is TRBJ1-2 and V is TRBV30; no firm D call. The germline CDR1 and CDR2 sequences are GTSNPN and SVGIG (reference sequence). V was trimmed by 1 base and J by 6 bases, leaving 3 bases between them. The CDR3 sequence is 10 residues long. The whole variable domain, remainder taken from reference TRBV30 and TRBJ1-2, is SQTIHQWPATLVQPVGSPLSLECTVEGTSNPNLYWYRQAAGRGLQLLFYSVGIGQISSEVPQNLSASRPQDRQFILSSKKLLLSDSGFYLCAWSGNGYTFGSGTRLTVV.

The CDR3 nucleotides are TGTGCCAGCAGATACCGGGACAGAAACACTGAAGCTTTCTTT. It encodes CASRYRDRNTEAFF. The rearrangement joins TRBV27 to TRBJ1-1, with 7 nucleotides matching TRBD1. The length of the CDR3 is 14 residues. The germline gives CDR1 MNHEY, CDR2 SMNVEV (reference sequence). V lost 6 bases to trimming and J lost 2 bases; unmatched junction nucleotides: 6.

The chain combines TRBV5-1 with TRBJ1-1; 9 nucleotides match TRBD1. Losses at the gene ends were 4 bases for V and 6 bases for J; bases not matched to a gene: 10. From germline, CDR1 is SGHRS and CDR2 YFSETQ. This CDR3 comprises 15 residues. CDR3 coding DNA: TGCGCCAGCAGCGGTACACAGGGGGCTTCTCCTGAAGCTTTCTTT. Translating gives CASSGTQGASPEAFF.

This clone appeared once. The chain employs TRBV11-2 and TRBJ2-1; either TRBD1 or TRBD2 may supply D (5 bases each). Germline-derived CDR1 and CDR2 are SGHAT and FQNNGV. This CDR3 comprises 12 residues. The ends were cut back, 5 bases at V and 7 bases at J, with 9 bases in the middle. CDR3 sequence reads: CASSREGNEQFF. As DNA, the CDR3 is TGTGCCAGCAGCCGTGAGGGGAATGAGCAGTTCTTC.

This clone was seen more than once but under ten times. This chain uses TRBV6-5 with TRBJ1-1; D remains ambiguous. CDR1 MNHEY and CDR2 SVGAGI come from the germline V gene. V shed 0 bases and J shed 4 bases, with 12 bases lying between them. The CDR3 is 15 amino acids. CDR3 residues: CASSYSGRPSTEAFF. CDR3 nucleotide sequence: TGTGCCAGCAGTTACTCGGGCAGACCAAGCACTGAAGCTTTCTTT.

J is TRBJ1-1 and V is TRBV29-1, with D perhaps TRBD1 (6 bases). The length of the CDR3 is 10 residues. The V gene's germline CDR1 is SQVTM and CDR2 ANQGSEA. As DNA, the CDR3 is TGCAGTGCTAGGACAGATGAAGCTTTCTTT. Encoded protein: CSARTDEAFF.

The chain is built from TRBV29-1 and TRBJ2-7; D is perhaps TRBD2 (6 bases). V was cut by 1 base and J by 2 bases, with 15 bases left in between. The CDR3 loop spans 15 amino acids. Germline CDR1 reads SQVTM; CDR2 reads ANQGSEA. Written as DNA, the CDR3 is TGCAGCGTTGAAGGATTTGGAGGGGACCCCTACGAGCAGTACTTC. Translated, it gives CSVEGFGGDPYEQYF.

This rearrangement joins TRBV7-2 to TRBJ2-5; 8 bases match TRBD1. V lost 4 bases, J lost 4 bases, and 5 bases stayed unmatched. Per the germline V gene, CDR1 is SGHTA and CDR2 is FQGNSA. This CDR3 has 14 residues. The CDR3 spells CASSSQTGVETQYF. DNA of the CDR3: TGTGCCAGCAGCTCACAGACAGGGGTAGAGACCCAGTACTTC.

The V gene is TRBV30, the J gene TRBJ1-1; D remains ambiguous. The CDR3 loop spans 13 amino acids. Deletions cut 0 bases from V and 1 base from J, with 6 bases between. In germline, CDR1 is GTSNPN, CDR2 SVGIG (reference sequence). CDR3 in amino acids: CAWSVWENTEAFF. CDR3 in DNA: TGTGCCTGGAGTGTATGGGAGAACACTGAAGCTTTCTTT.

The chain has TRBV29-1 and TRBJ1-2; weak D call: TRBD1 (6 bases). The CDR3 covers 12 residues. CDR1 is SQVTM, CDR2 ANQGSEA, per germline. V was shortened by 7 bases and J by 8 bases, with 17 bases between the two germline ends. Here the CDR3 DNA reads TGCAGCGCCCGGGACACCATATTAGGCTACACCTTC. Amino acids: CSARDTILGYTF.

This clone was observed a few times. V usage is TRBV27 and J usage is TRBJ1-6; a weak D match, TRBD1 (5 bases). CDR1 and CDR2 (germline): MNHEY, SMNVEV (reference sequence). The germline V and J ends were trimmed by 3 bases and 7 bases, with 10 bases remaining between them. This CDR3 comprises 14 residues. CDR3 loop: CASSLTGDNSPLHF. The DNA of the CDR3 is TGTGCCAGCAGTTTGACCGGGGACAATTCACCCCTCCACTTT.

The chain combines TRBV5-1 with TRBJ1-2, with D tentatively TRBD1 (6 bases). The germline CDR1 and CDR2 sequences are SGHRS and YFSETQ. The CDR3 totals 13 residues. V was pared by 4 bases and J by 2 bases, with 9 bases between. In nucleotides, the CDR3 is TGCGCCAGCAGCCTGCAGGGGAACTATGGCTACACCTTC. Translated: CASSLQGNYGYTF.

The V gene is TRBV30, the J gene TRBJ2-1; 7 bases fit TRBD1. The CDR3 runs to 16 residues. Trimming cost V 5 bases and J 7 bases; bases outside gene matches: 17. Germline CDR1 reads GTSNPN; CDR2 reads SVGIG (reference sequence). CDR3 DNA: TGTGCCTGGGCCGCGTCGGAAAGGGGGCGTGGGAATGAGCAGTTCTTC. As protein: CAWAASERGRGNEQFF.

The chain uses TRBV7-9 and TRBJ1-1; no clear D. V was clipped by 8 bases and J by 2 bases, with 15 bases between them. The CDR3 is 14 residues long. CDR1 and CDR2 (germline): SEHNR, FQNEAQ (reference sequence). Written as DNA, the CDR3 is TGTGCCAGCGACACGCGATCCTTAAACACTGAAGCTTTCTTT. Its translation is CASDTRSLNTEAFF.

This chain joins TRBV2 and TRBJ2-1; 7 positions agree with TRBD1. Germline V gives CDR1 SNHLY, CDR2 FYNNEI. The CDR3 is made up of 14 amino acids. V gave up 6 bases and J gave up 3 bases; unmatched junction bases: 5. The DNA of the CDR3 is TGTGCCAGCAGCCTAGGGGACAGCTACAATGAGCAGTTCTTC. This encodes CASSLGDSYNEQFF.

This clone was recorded a few times. The rearrangement links TRBV10-2 to TRBJ2-4; 8 bases align to TRBD2. The V gene's germline CDR1 is WSHSY and CDR2 SAAADI. The V and J ends lost 0 bases and 4 bases, in that order; junction bases with no gene match: 5. The CDR3 spans 16 residues. The CDR3 nucleotides read TGCGCCAGCAGTGAGTCGCCGGGACTAGGGAAAAACATTCAGTACTTC. Amino acid sequence: CASSESPGLGKNIQYF.

The rearrangement joins TRBV11-1 to TRBJ2-7; 9 positions agree with TRBD2. Trimming took 6 bases from V and 1 from J; bases not matched to a gene: 7. This CDR3 is 15 amino acids long. Germline values: CDR1 SGHAT, CDR2 FQDESV (reference sequence). CDR3 sequence: CASRRSGGPSYEQYF. CDR3 DNA sequence: TGTGCCAGCAGGCGGAGCGGGGGGCCTTCCTACGAGCAGTACTTC.

The chain has TRBV25-1 and TRBJ1-2; D is unresolved. This CDR3 comprises 11 residues. The ends were cut back, 4 bases at V and 7 bases at J, with 7 bases in the middle. From germline, CDR1 is MGHDK and CDR2 SYGVNS. CDR3 region: CASSGRVGYTF. CDR3 DNA sequence: TGTGCCAGCAGTGGAAGGGTTGGCTACACCTTC.

The chain recombines TRBV30 with TRBJ1-2; D is possibly TRBD1 (5 bases). The CDR3 runs to 11 residues. V gave up 5 bases and J gave up 7 bases, with 11 bases separating them. CDR1 is GTSNPN and CDR2 is SVGIG in the germline V gene (reference sequence). CDR3 region: CAWRGRGGYTF. The CDR3 nucleotides are TGTGCCTGGCGGGGAAGGGGTGGCTACACCTTC.